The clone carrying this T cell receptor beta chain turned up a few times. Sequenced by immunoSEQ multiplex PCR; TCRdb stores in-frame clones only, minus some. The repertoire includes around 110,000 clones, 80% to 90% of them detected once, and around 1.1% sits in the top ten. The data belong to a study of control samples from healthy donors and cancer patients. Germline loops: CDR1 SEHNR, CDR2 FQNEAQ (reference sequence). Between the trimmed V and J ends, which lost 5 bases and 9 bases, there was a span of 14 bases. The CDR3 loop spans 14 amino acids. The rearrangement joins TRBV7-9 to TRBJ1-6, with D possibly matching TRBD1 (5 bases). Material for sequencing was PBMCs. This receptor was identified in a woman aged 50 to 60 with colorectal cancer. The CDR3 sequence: CASSLDSRSSPLHF. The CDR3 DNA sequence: TGTGCCAGCAGCCTTGACAGTAGGAGTTCACCCCTCCACTTT. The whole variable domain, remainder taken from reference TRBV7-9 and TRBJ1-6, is DTGVSQNPRHKITKRGQNVTFRCDPISEHNRLYWYRQTLGQGPEFLTYFQNEAQLEKSRLLSDRFSAERPKGSFSTLEIQRTEQGDSAMYLCASSLDSRSSPLHFGNGTRLTVT.